This paragraph covers one T cell receptor (beta chain) sequence. The data stem from a study of CD8+ T cells in alopecia areata. Sequencing templates came from extracted RNA that was reverse transcribed into cDNA. Libraries were prepared by immunoSEQ multiplex PCR; TCRdb keeps only in-frame clonotypes and omits some of them. The profile covers 150,000 to 200,000 clones, with 50% to 70% appearing a single time and 1.7% taken by the ten largest. The CDR3 runs to 15 residues. Looked up from germline, CDR1 is SGHTA and CDR2 is FQGNSA. V was clipped by 5 bases and J by 4 bases, with 17 bases between them. Sequencing was performed on CD4+ T cells sorted from blood, taken at week 0. The genes are TRBV7-2 and TRBJ2-5; D unclear. The receptor comes from a human donor with alopecia areata. As DNA, the CDR3 is TGTGCCAGCAGCCCCGTGTCGCTATCTGGAGAGACCCAGTACTTC. It yields the protein CASSPVSLSGETQYF.